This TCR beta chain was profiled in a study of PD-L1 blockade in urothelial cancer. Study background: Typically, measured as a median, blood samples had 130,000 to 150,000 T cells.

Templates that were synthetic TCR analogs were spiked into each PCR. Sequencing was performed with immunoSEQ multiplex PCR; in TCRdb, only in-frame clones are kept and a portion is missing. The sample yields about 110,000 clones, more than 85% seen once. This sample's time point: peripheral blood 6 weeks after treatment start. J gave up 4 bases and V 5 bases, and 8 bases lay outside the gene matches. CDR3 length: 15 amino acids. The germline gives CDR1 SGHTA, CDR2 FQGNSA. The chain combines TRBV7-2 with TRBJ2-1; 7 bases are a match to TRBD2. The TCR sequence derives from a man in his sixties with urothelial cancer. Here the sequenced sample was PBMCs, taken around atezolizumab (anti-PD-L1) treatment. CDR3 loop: CASSPRAGDYNEQFF. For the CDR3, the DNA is TGTGCCAGCAGCCCACGCGCGGGGGATTACAATGAGCAGTTCTTC.